This passage covers 30 T cell receptor beta chains from one sample sequenced in a study of Graves' ophthalmopathy and Graves' hyperthyroidism. RNA transcripts yielded amplified TCR beta CDR3 regions. Second-round multiplex PCR came after first-round RT-PCR with HTBI primers. TCRdb processed the multiplex PCR reads anew with MiXCR; each CDR3 protein has one entry. This sample has about 700,000 distinct CDR3 sequences; about 44% occur once, and the top ten carry 40% to 55%. Source material: peripheral blood. The receptors were sampled from an adult man with Graves' ophthalmopathy.

The chain joins TRBV12-3 or TRBV12-4 to TRBJ1-4; 8 bases match TRBD1. This CDR3 is 14 amino acids long. The J segment lost 6 bases and the V segment lost 4 bases, leaving 4 bases of the junction unmatched. CDR3: CASSYRGWDEKLFF. The CDR3 coding sequence is TGTGCCAGCAGTTACAGGGGGTGGGATGAAAAACTGTTTTTT.

J is TRBJ1-1 and V is TRBV20-1; no definite D call. This CDR3 is built from 12 residues. The V end was cut by 5 bases, the J end by 5 bases, with 12 bases between. Germline CDR1 reads DFQATT; CDR2 reads SNEGSKA (reference sequence). As DNA, the CDR3 is TGCAGTGCTTTAACCTCGTGGACTGAAGCTTTCTTT. Protein: CSALTSWTEAFF.

This clonotype was picked up a small number of times. This rearrangement joins TRBV7-2 to TRBJ1-1; D is ambiguous. V dropped 7 bases and J dropped 1 base, with 16 bases sitting between them. Per germline, CDR1 SGHTA and CDR2 FQGNSA. The CDR3 has 15 amino acids. The CDR3: CASMGQVAQNTEAFF. CDR3 DNA: TGTGCCAGCATGGGTCAGGTAGCACAGAACACTGAAGCTTTCTTT.

CDR3 sequence: CSVAGQGILSLGYTF. The CDR3 nucleotides are TGCAGCGTCGCGGGACAGGGGATTTTGAGTCTTGGCTACACCTTC. This rearrangement joins TRBV29-1 to TRBJ1-2, with 10 bases fitting TRBD1. CDR3 length: 15 amino acids. The V and J ends lost 6 bases and 7 bases, in that order; junction bases with no gene match: 14. Germline loops: CDR1 SQVTM, CDR2 ANQGSEA. Supplemented by reference TRBV29-1 and TRBJ1-2, the full variable domain reads SAVISQKPSRDICQRGTSLTIQCQVDSQVTMMFWYRQQPGQSLTLIATANQGSEATYESGFVIDKFPISRPNLTFSTLTVSNMSPEDSSIYLCSVAGQGILSLGYTFGSGTRLTVV.

The rearrangement uses TRBV2 and TRBJ2-7; 9 nucleotides match TRBD2. With V trimmed by 2 bases and J by 2 bases, 7 bases remained unmatched. This CDR3 is 16 amino acids long. Germline-derived CDR1 and CDR2 are SNHLY and FYNNEI. In nucleotides, the CDR3 is TGTGCCAGCAGTGAAATGTCTAGCGGGGTTGCCTACGAGCAGTACTTC. Residues: CASSEMSSGVAYEQYF.

This rearrangement joins TRBV7-3 to TRBJ2-7, with TRBD2 matching 9 bases. The CDR3 covers 16 residues. V was pared by 6 bases and J by 5 bases, with 14 bases of the junction left unmatched. CDR1 and CDR2 (germline): SGHTA, FQGTGA. The CDR3 protein is CASSSRRREGPHEQYF. The CDR3 nucleotides are TGTGCCAGCAGTTCACGGCGGCGGGAGGGCCCCCACGAGCAGTACTTC. The entire variable domain, with the rest obtained from reference TRBV7-3 and TRBJ2-7, is as follows: GAGVSQTPSNKVTEKGKYVELRCDPISGHTALYWYRQSLGQGPEFLIYFQGTGAADDSGLPNDRFFAVRPEGSVSTLKIQRTERGDSAVYLCASSSRRREGPHEQYFGPGTRLTVT.

In the case of this clonotype: A much larger clonotype is one base distant, so this may be a read error. V and J are TRBV15 and TRBJ2-5; D unresolved. Germline loops: CDR1 LNHNV, CDR2 YYDKDF (reference sequence). There are 13 residues in the CDR3. V was clipped by 0 bases and J by 7 bases, with 9 bases between them. CDR3 sequence (DNA): TGTGCCACCAGCAGAGATCTACGCGGGACCCAGTACTTC. As protein: CATSRDLRGTQYF.

V gene TRBV10-2 combines with J gene TRBJ1-1; D perhaps matches TRBD1 (5 bases). The V gene lost 6 bases and the J gene lost 7 bases, with 18 bases spanning the gap. The CDR3 contains 14 residues. Germline loops: CDR1 WSHSY, CDR2 SAAADI. The CDR3 DNA reads TGCGCCAGCAGCCAAGGTTTGGGGACGGATGAAGCTTTCTTT. Translation: CASSQGLGTDEAFF.

The chain employs TRBV7-9 and TRBJ2-7; D ambiguous. V was trimmed by 1 base and J by 4 bases, leaving 11 bases between them. The CDR3 is 14 residues long. Germline values: CDR1 SEHNR, CDR2 FQNEAQ (reference sequence). The CDR3 region has the DNA TGTGCCAGCAGCTTAGATCCAGCAGGATACGAGCAGTACTTC. Translating gives CASSLDPAGYEQYF.

The chain carries TRBV25-1 and TRBJ1-2; the D gene is possibly TRBD1 (6 bases). The ends were cut back, 4 bases at V and 2 bases at J, with 14 bases in the middle. This CDR3 has 15 amino acids. CDR1 and CDR2 from the germline V gene are MGHDK and SYGVNS. For the CDR3, the DNA is TGTGCCAGCAGTGCCGGGACGGGGGCAAACTATGGCTACACCTTC. Protein: CASSAGTGANYGYTF.

This clonotype appeared many times. The chain employs TRBV29-1 and TRBJ2-7; maybe TRBD1 (6 bases). CDR1 is SQVTM and CDR2 is ANQGSEA in the germline V gene. The CDR3 has 11 residues. V lost 6 bases and J 5 bases, leaving 11 bases between the germline ends. CDR3 in amino acids: CSVEQGDEQYF. The CDR3, as DNA: TGCAGCGTGGAACAGGGAGACGAGCAGTACTTC.

This clonotype was seen many times. The chain employs TRBV7-9 and TRBJ1-6, with D perhaps matching TRBD1 (6 bases). The CDR3 contains 15 residues. The V end lost 6 bases, the J end lost 5 bases, and 14 bases lay between the germline ends. Per germline, CDR1 SEHNR and CDR2 FQNEAQ (reference sequence). The CDR3 region is CASRSTQGNNSPLHF. In DNA form, the CDR3 reads TGTGCCAGCAGATCAACTCAGGGGAATAATTCACCCCTCCACTTT.

In the case of this clonotype: The final CDR3 position lacks the conserved phenylalanine or tryptophan, pointing to a likely read error. The J gene is TRBJ1-1, the V gene TRBV5-6; no definite D call. CDR1 and CDR2 from the germline V gene are SGHDT and YYEEEE. The V end lost 4 bases, the J end lost 5 bases, and 6 bases lay between the germline ends. CDR3 length: 11 amino acids. The CDR3 DNA is TGTGCCAGCAGCCTGGGGACTGAAGCTTTCTCT. Translating it yields CASSLGTEAFS.

This clonotype was counted only a few times. The V and J genes are TRBV29-1 and TRBJ2-3; no clear D. This CDR3 is 13 amino acids long. The germline gives CDR1 SQVTM, CDR2 ANQGSEA. The V end lost 7 bases, the J end lost 1 base, and 12 bases lay between the germline ends. DNA of the CDR3: TGCAGCGCCCGGAGCGCAGGCACAGATACGCAGTATTTT. It specifies CSARSAGTDTQYF.

This clonotype was picked up a small number of times. V and J are TRBV20-1 and TRBJ1-4; 12 bases fit TRBD1. CDR1 is DFQATT and CDR2 is SNEGSKA in the germline V gene (reference sequence). The CDR3 totals 14 residues. The V segment lost 5 bases and the J segment 8 bases; nucleotides outside the gene matches: 6. For the CDR3, the DNA is TGCAGTGCTCGGACCGGGACAGGGGGCGAAAAACTGTTTTTT. This gives the protein CSARTGTGGEKLFF.

This chain connects TRBV29-1 to TRBJ1-1; TRBD1 matches 11 bases. Germline V gene sequence: CDR1 SQVTM, CDR2 ANQGSEA. The trim removed 6 bases at V and 0 bases at J, leaving 9 bases unmatched. This CDR3 is built from 16 residues. This CDR3 reads CSVSRDRGTVNTEAFF. The CDR3 coding sequence is TGCAGCGTGTCCCGGGACAGGGGGACCGTGAACACTGAAGCTTTCTTT.

This clonotype was detected ten times or more. The chain links TRBV7-9 to TRBJ1-2, with D perhaps matching TRBD1 (5 bases). Germline V gene sequence: CDR1 SEHNR, CDR2 FQNEAQ (reference sequence). Deletions cut 5 bases from V and 7 bases from J, with 11 bases between. The CDR3 sequence is 12 residues long. CDR3 DNA sequence: TGTGCCAGCAGCCCCGATGGGGCTGGCTACACCTTC. It specifies CASSPDGAGYTF.

This clonotype was counted between two and nine times. V is TRBV7-9 and J is TRBJ2-7; TRBD2 might be the D (5 bases). CDR3 length: 16 residues. Germline values: CDR1 SEHNR, CDR2 FQNEAQ (reference sequence). The V end was cut by 6 bases, the J end by 4 bases, with 22 bases between. The CDR3 reads CASSYVLSGTRYEQYF. In DNA form, the CDR3 reads TGTGCCAGCAGTTACGTTCTCTCGGGAACGAGGTACGAGCAGTACTTC.

This clonotype occurred many times. Here the CDR3 DNA reads TGCGCCAGCAGCTTGGACGGCCACACTGAAGCTTTCTTT. It translates to CASSLDGHTEAFF. J is TRBJ1-1 and V is TRBV5-1; no firm D call. The germline CDR1 and CDR2 sequences are SGHRS and YFSETQ. This CDR3 region has 13 residues. The germline V and J ends were trimmed by 0 bases and 3 bases, with 6 bases remaining between them.

The CDR3 DNA reads TGCAGTGCTAGTGAGGGGGGCATTACCGGGGAGCTGTTTTTT. Its protein is CSASEGGITGELFF. This chain joins TRBV20-1 and TRBJ2-2; D might be TRBD1 or TRBD2, each matching 6 bases. This CDR3 region has 14 residues. The V end was cut by 3 bases, the J end by 5 bases, with 13 bases between. Germline assignment: CDR1 DFQATT and CDR2 SNEGSKA (reference sequence).

This chain connects TRBV7-2 to TRBJ2-7; TRBD2 matches at 7 bases. Germline loops: CDR1 SGHTA, CDR2 FQGNSA. Unmatched junction bases numbered 3, after V lost 5 bases and J lost 5 bases. This CDR3 is 12 amino acids long. CDR3 residues: CASSQAGNEQYF. The DNA for the CDR3 is TGTGCCAGCAGCCAAGCGGGGAACGAGCAGTACTTC.

The chain carries TRBV10-3 and TRBJ1-1; D not resolved. Germline values: CDR1 ENHRY, CDR2 SYGVKD. Trimming cost V 10 bases and J 7 bases, with 22 bases left between them. The CDR3 runs 14 residues. The CDR3 is CASRPLGGSYEAFF. The CDR3 DNA reads as TGTGCCAGCAGACCCTTAGGAGGGAGTTATGAAGCTTTCTTT.

This sequence joins TRBV12-3 or TRBV12-4 and TRBJ1-2; D might be TRBD1 (5 bases). The germline V and J ends were trimmed by 1 base and 0 bases, with 9 bases remaining between them. The CDR3 runs 15 residues. Written as DNA, the CDR3 is TGTGCCAGCAGTTTAGAAGGGGATCCTAACTATGGCTACACCTTC. The encoded protein is CASSLEGDPNYGYTF.

This clonotype showed up just once. A read error may account for a junction end that differs from germline. The J gene is TRBJ2-6, the V gene TRBV10-3; tentative D call: TRBD2 (5 bases). The length of the CDR3 is 14 residues. Germline V gene sequence: CDR1 ENHRY, CDR2 SYGVKD. The CDR3 protein is CASSDSGGPNVLTF. CDR3 DNA: TGTGCCAGCAGTGACTCAGGCGGGCCCAACGTCCTGACTTTC.

CDR3 protein: CASSLGGPFSTDTQYF. DNA of the CDR3: TGTGCCAGCAGCTTGGGGGGACCATTTAGCACAGATACGCAGTATTTT. The chain carries TRBV7-3 and TRBJ2-3, with a weak D call TRBD2 (6 bases). From germline, CDR1 is SGHTA and CDR2 FQGTGA. The CDR3 runs to 16 residues. V dropped 3 bases and J dropped 0 bases, with 13 bases sitting between them.

Concerning this clonotype itself: Germline is not matched at one junction end, which may reflect a read error. V and J are TRBV10-3 and TRBJ2-7; perhaps TRBD1 as D (6 bases). CDR1 and CDR2 from the germline V gene are ENHRY and SYGVKD. There are 15 residues in the CDR3. In DNA, the CDR3 is TGTGCCAGCAGTCCTTCGACCAGGGGATCCTACGAGCAGTACTTC. As protein: CASSPSTRGSYEQYF.

This clonotype was detected ten times or more. CDR3 in DNA: TGTGCCAGCAGCTTAAGAGCACAGGGTAATGAAAAACTGTTTTTT. Its translation: CASSLRAQGNEKLFF. The V gene is TRBV7-9, the J gene TRBJ1-4; possibly TRBD1 for D (6 bases). The ends were cut back, 2 bases at V and 4 bases at J, with 11 bases in the middle. CDR1 is SEHNR, CDR2 FQNEAQ, per germline (reference sequence). The CDR3 is made up of 15 amino acids.

This clonotype was observed a handful of times. The chain is built from TRBV4-3 and TRBJ1-1; 12 positions agree with TRBD1. The CDR3 sequence is 15 residues long. Per germline, CDR1 LGHNA and CDR2 YSLEER. V shed 4 bases, J shed 11 bases, and the junction held 11 bases outside the gene matches. CDR3 sequence (DNA): TGCGCCAGCAGCCGCCTGGGACAGGGGGCGAAATATGCTTTCTTT. This translates into CASSRLGQGAKYAFF.

This clonotype was picked up many times. V gene TRBV10-3 combines with J gene TRBJ2-7, with 12 bases aligning to TRBD2. The CDR3 is made up of 14 amino acids. V dropped 6 bases and J dropped 6; count of bases not matched to a gene: 6. Germline V gene lookup returns CDR1 ENHRY and CDR2 SYGVKD. In nucleotides, the CDR3 is TGTGCCATCAGGACTAGCGGGAGTTCCCCCGAGCAGTACTTC. Protein sequence: CAIRTSGSSPEQYF.

On this clonotype itself: A read error is likely, as this CDR3 ends without the conserved phenylalanine or tryptophan. The chain combines TRBV9 with TRBJ1-6, with D maybe TRBD1 (6 bases). This CDR3 comprises 15 residues. Germline V gene lookup returns CDR1 SGDLS and CDR2 YYNGEE. Trimming stripped 4 bases from V and 10 bases from J, with 18 bases between. The CDR3 loop reads CASSQDTGSWSPLHL. CDR3 nucleotide sequence: TGTGCCAGCAGCCAAGATACAGGGTCGTGGTCACCCCTCCACCTT.